This T cell receptor beta chain derives from a study of siplizumab effects on memory and regulatory T cells. Whole-study results and caveats: Suppression by proliferating Tregs derived from siplizumab cultures was not verified. An assignable naive or memory phenotype was lacking in roughly 80-97% of proliferating CD4+ or CD8+ clones. Unstimulated subsets contained matches for only a minor fraction of alloreactive clones.

The CDR3 sequence is 12 residues long. Germline CDR1 is SGHTA and CDR2 is FQGTGA. V dropped 8 bases and J dropped 6; count of bases not matched to a gene: 1. A note on this clone: Its specificity is not known.

The repertoire was sequenced with immunoSEQ multiplex PCR; TCRdb's copy has only in-frame clones and lacks some. The sample lists around 100,000 clones; around 93% were seen once. The V and J genes are TRBV7-3 and TRBJ2-1; TRBD2 agrees at 10 bases. The receptor comes from a human donor in good health. Sequenced: non-Treg CD4+ T cells sorted from blood. The CDR3 here is CASGTSANEQFF. Written as DNA, the CDR3 is TGTGCCAGCGGGACTAGCGCCAATGAGCAGTTCTTC. The variable domain in full, completed from reference TRBV7-3 and TRBJ2-1, reads GAGVSQTPSNKVTEKGKYVELRCDPISGHTALYWYRQSLGQGPEFLIYFQGTGAADDSGLPNDRFFAVRPEGSVSTLKIQRTERGDSAVYLCASGTSANEQFFGPGTRLTVL.